This TCR beta chain was observed in a study of blood T cell repertoires in COVID-19. About the study: Sample material is recorded as cDNA or gDNA derived from T cells, B-cell-depleted T cells, or PBMCs.

CDR1 LNHDA and CDR2 SQIVND come from the germline V gene (reference sequence). This CDR3 region has 12 residues. V lost 3 bases, J lost 8 bases, and 5 bases lay in between. Data came from immunoSEQ multiplex PCR; TCRdb stores just in-frame clones and leaves some out. The sample holds about 270,000 clones, 70% to 90% seen once. The sequence derives from a woman aged 30 to 39 with acute COVID-19. The chain carries TRBV19 and TRBJ1-6; no firm D call. The sequencing input was PBMCs or T cells enriched from blood (not recorded which). CDR3 in amino acids: CASSIRDSPLHF. Written as DNA, the CDR3 is TGTGCCAGTAGTATCCGAGATTCACCCCTCCACTTT.